These 19 T cell receptor beta chains originate from one sample sequenced in a study of OX40 agonist ivuxolimab in advanced cancers. Sequencing was performed with immunoSEQ multiplex PCR; in TCRdb, only in-frame clones are kept and a portion is missing. The sample contains 91,000 or so clones, roughly 94% of which appear only once. The specimen comprised CD4+ or CD8+ T cells sorted from blood, sampled in a trial of the OX40 agonist ivuxolimab. The receptors originated from an adult with an advanced solid tumor such as melanoma, head and neck, liver or kidney cancer.

The chain links TRBV2 to TRBJ2-7; D is undetermined. There are 13 residues in the CDR3. Germline CDR1 and CDR2: SNHLY and FYNNEI. The germline V and J ends were trimmed by 3 bases and 5 bases, with 11 bases remaining between them. The CDR3 nucleotides read TGTGCCAGCAGTGATTGGCCCCGGAACGAGCAGTACTTC. It yields the protein CASSDWPRNEQYF.

The chain employs TRBV18 and TRBJ2-7; no firm D call. Trimming pared 0 bases from V and 0 bases from J, leaving 0 bases between. The CDR3 runs 12 residues. Per germline, CDR1 KGHSH and CDR2 LQKENI. The CDR3 DNA reads as TGTGCCAGCTCACCACCCTCCTACGAGCAGTACTTC. It is translated as CASSPPSYEQYF.

The chain uses TRBV28 and TRBJ2-1, with 9 bases identical to TRBD2. Germline CDR1 and CDR2: MDHEN and SYDVKM. Losses at the gene ends were 4 bases for V and 4 bases for J; bases not matched to a gene: 8. The CDR3 loop spans 16 amino acids. The CDR3 bases are TGTGCCAGCAGTTCCAGCATGGCGGGAGGGTACAATGAGCAGTTCTTC. Translating gives CASSSSMAGGYNEQFF.

The chain joins TRBV5-1 to TRBJ1-1, with D maybe TRBD1 (5 bases). V dropped 2 bases and J dropped 0 bases, with 8 bases sitting between them. The CDR3 is 14 residues long. Looked up from germline, CDR1 is SGHRS and CDR2 is YFSETQ. The CDR3: CASSLARVNTEAFF. The CDR3 coding sequence is TGCGCCAGCAGCTTAGCCAGGGTGAACACTGAAGCTTTCTTT.

This clone was seen only once. The chain couples TRBV10-3 to TRBJ2-3; D not certain. V dropped 6 bases and J dropped 1 base, with 8 bases sitting between them. Germline V gene lookup returns CDR1 ENHRY and CDR2 SYGVKD. The CDR3 totals 13 residues. For the CDR3, the DNA is TGTGCCATCAGGAATGGGGGCACAGATACGCAGTATTTT. Translation gives CAIRNGGTDTQYF.

The V gene is TRBV4-1, the J gene TRBJ2-7, with D perhaps TRBD2 (5 bases). Germline CDR1 MGHRA, CDR2 YSYEKL. This CDR3 has 14 amino acids. V lost 2 bases and J 6 bases, leaving 14 bases between the germline ends. CDR3 protein: CASSQPTSSREQYF. The CDR3 nucleotides are TGCGCCAGCAGCCAACCTACTAGTTCTCGCGAGCAGTACTTC.

Remarks on this clone: One end of the junction fails to match germline, which may point to a read error. V gene TRBV5-4 combines with J gene TRBJ2-3, with 7 nucleotides matching TRBD1. The germline V gene has CDR1 SGHNT and CDR2 YYREEE (reference sequence). The CDR3 length is 15 residues. Here the CDR3 DNA reads TGCGCCAGCAGCCACCTTCCGACAGGGTCAGATACGCAGTATTTT. Translated, it gives CASSHLPTGSDTQYF.

The chain combines TRBV18 with TRBJ1-3; D not resolved. The CDR3 has 14 residues. From germline, CDR1 is KGHSH and CDR2 LQKENI. The V end lost 1 base, the J end lost 2 bases, and 6 bases lay between the germline ends. The CDR3 nucleotides are TGTGCCAGCTCACCACAGGGTACTGGAAACACCATATATTTT. The encoded protein is CASSPQGTGNTIYF.

The chain has TRBV2 and TRBJ1-5, with no clear D. The germline CDR1 and CDR2 sequences are SNHLY and FYNNEI. The germline V and J ends were trimmed by 6 bases and 0 bases, with 6 bases remaining between them. The length of the CDR3 is 13 residues. The CDR3 nucleotides read TGTGCCAGCAGGGGTTATAGCAATCAGCCCCAGCATTTT. Translated: CASRGYSNQPQHF.

The chain recombines TRBV30 with TRBJ2-2, with 7 bases fitting TRBD2. Germline assignment: CDR1 GTSNPN and CDR2 SVGIG (reference sequence). After removal of 5 bases from V and 5 bases from J, the junction contained 29 bases not matched to a gene. The CDR3 runs to 21 residues. The DNA for the CDR3 is TGTGCCTGGCCCCGACGAAAAACCGCTCGGGGGGTGGGAGGAGGTACCGGGGAGCTGTTTTTT. Its translation is CAWPRRKTARGVGGGTGELFF.

The V call is TRBV6-5, the J call TRBJ2-7; D might be TRBD2 (6 bases). Germline V lookup: CDR1 MNHEY, CDR2 SVGAGI. The V end lost 8 bases, the J end lost 9 bases, and 11 bases lay between the germline ends. The CDR3 consists of 10 residues. The CDR3 protein is CASGRGAQYF. CDR3 DNA sequence: TGTGCCAGCGGGCGCGGGGCGCAGTACTTC.

The V call is TRBV11-2, the J call TRBJ2-7; TRBD2 agrees at 7 bases. Looked up from germline, CDR1 is SGHAT and CDR2 is FQNNGV. The J segment lost 4 bases and the V segment lost 5 bases, leaving 8 bases of the junction unmatched. This CDR3 has 14 residues. CDR3 in DNA: TGTGCCAGCAGCCGGGATCTAGCGGCATACGAGCAGTACTTC. Translating gives CASSRDLAAYEQYF.

The chain combines TRBV13 with TRBJ1-3; D gene ambiguous. V dropped 5 bases and J dropped 3 bases, with 14 bases sitting between them. The CDR3 contains 15 residues. Per germline, CDR1 PRHDT and CDR2 FYEKMQ (reference sequence). In nucleotides, the CDR3 is TGTGCCAGCAGCCAAAAACAAGGAATTGGAAACACCATATATTTT. It encodes CASSQKQGIGNTIYF.

The CDR3 coding sequence is TGTGCCACCAGCAGAGTAGGACAGGGCGACGAGCAGTACTTC. Residues: CATSRVGQGDEQYF. This chain connects TRBV15 to TRBJ2-7, with 8 bases fitting TRBD1. This CDR3 comprises 14 residues. V shed 1 base and J 5 bases; nucleotides not matched to a gene: 4. CDR1 and CDR2 from the germline V gene are LNHNV and YYDKDF (reference sequence).

The rearrangement uses TRBV30 and TRBJ1-5; D remains unclear. Trimming removed 2 bases from V and 5 bases from J, with 16 bases in between. Germline lookup yields CDR1 GTSNPN and CDR2 SVGIG (reference sequence). This CDR3 is 15 amino acids long. The CDR3, as DNA: TGTGCCTGGAGTACGGTCCCCGCGGGCGATCAGCCCCAGCATTTT. Protein sequence: CAWSTVPAGDQPQHF.

The rearrangement uses TRBV11-3 and TRBJ2-5; 8 positions match TRBD1. Germline CDR1 and CDR2: SGHNT and YENEEA. The CDR3 totals 15 residues. J gave up 5 bases and V 5 bases, and 10 bases lay outside the gene matches. The CDR3 loop reads CASSLGQGAGETQYF. The CDR3 bases are TGTGCCAGCAGCCTCGGCCAGGGGGCGGGTGAGACCCAGTACTTC.

The rearrangement uses TRBV6-1 and TRBJ1-5; 7 bases map to TRBD1. The germline V gene has CDR1 MNHNS and CDR2 SASEGT. This CDR3 is built from 15 residues. Trimming at V came to 6 bases and at J to 1 base, leaving 6 bases not matched to a gene. CDR3 bases: TGTGCCAGCAGCGGACAGGTTCCGAGCAATCAGCCCCAGCATTTT. It is translated as CASSGQVPSNQPQHF.

The chain has TRBV7-2 and TRBJ1-3, with a weak D call TRBD1 (5 bases). In germline, CDR1 is SGHTA, CDR2 FQGNSA. Trimming cost V 5 bases and J 4 bases, with 18 bases left between them. The CDR3 consists of 16 residues. The CDR3 reads CASSDIRVNGGNTIYF. The CDR3 DNA follows: TGTGCCAGCAGCGACATCAGGGTTAACGGGGGAAACACCATATATTTT.

Turning to this clone: The sample has other DNA sequences that encode this CDR3 too. This sequence joins TRBV28 and TRBJ2-7; D is perhaps TRBD1 (6 bases). Per the germline V gene, CDR1 is MDHEN and CDR2 is SYDVKM. The CDR3 loop spans 14 amino acids. Trimming cost V 5 bases and J 0 bases, with 11 bases left between them. Here the CDR3 reads CASSGQPSSYEQYF. CDR3 sequence (DNA): TGTGCCAGCAGTGGACAGCCTAGCTCCTACGAGCAGTACTTC.